This TCR beta chain came from a study of control samples from healthy donors and cancer patients. Method: immunoSEQ multiplex PCR; TCRdb's copy keeps in-frame clones and lacks some. The data show approximately 70,000 clones, around 84% seen once. This clonotype was obtained from a man aged 50-60 years in good health. Sequencing was done on a sample of blood.

The CDR3 reads CASSWLAGGPRDEQYF. The CDR3 DNA is TGTGCCAGCAGCTGGTTAGCGGGAGGGCCAAGGGACGAGCAGTACTTC. The J gene is TRBJ2-7, the V gene TRBV7-9; TRBD2 aligns across 11 bases. Germline CDR1 reads SEHNR; CDR2 reads FQNEAQ (reference sequence). This CDR3 has 16 amino acids. The V and J ends lost 4 bases and 5 bases, in that order; junction bases with no gene match: 10.